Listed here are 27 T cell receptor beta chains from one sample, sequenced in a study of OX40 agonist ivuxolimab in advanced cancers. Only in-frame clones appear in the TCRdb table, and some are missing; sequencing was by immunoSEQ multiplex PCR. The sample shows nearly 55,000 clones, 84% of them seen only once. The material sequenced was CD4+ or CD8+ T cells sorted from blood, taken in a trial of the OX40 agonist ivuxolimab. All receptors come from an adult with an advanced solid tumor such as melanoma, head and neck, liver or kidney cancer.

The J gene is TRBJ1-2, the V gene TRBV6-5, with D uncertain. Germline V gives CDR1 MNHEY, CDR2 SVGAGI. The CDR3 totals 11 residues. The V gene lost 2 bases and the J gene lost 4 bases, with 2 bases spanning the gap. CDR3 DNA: TGTGCCAGCAGTTACGGCTATGGCTACACCTTC. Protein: CASSYGYGYTF.

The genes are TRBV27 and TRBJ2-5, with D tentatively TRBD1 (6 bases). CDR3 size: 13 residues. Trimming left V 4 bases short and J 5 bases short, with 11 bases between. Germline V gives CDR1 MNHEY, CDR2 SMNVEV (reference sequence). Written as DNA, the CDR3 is TGTGCCAGCAGTTGGGGACAAATGGAGACCCAGTACTTC. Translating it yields CASSWGQMETQYF.

CDR3 amino acids: CASSPWVQGGGVPYEQYF. The CDR3 DNA reads as TGTGCCAGCTCACCCTGGGTACAAGGCGGGGGAGTCCCATACGAGCAGTACTTC. The chain couples TRBV18 to TRBJ2-7; 7 nucleotides agree with TRBD2. Germline V gene data show CDR1 as KGHSH and CDR2 as LQKENI. This CDR3 is built from 18 residues. J lost 4 bases, V lost 3 bases, and 18 bases had no gene match.

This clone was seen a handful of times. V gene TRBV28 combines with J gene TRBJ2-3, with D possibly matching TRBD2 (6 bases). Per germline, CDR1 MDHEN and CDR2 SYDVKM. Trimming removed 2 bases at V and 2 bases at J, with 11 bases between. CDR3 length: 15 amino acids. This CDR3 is CASSLPSALTDTQYF. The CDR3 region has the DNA TGTGCCAGCAGTTTACCTAGCGCCCTCACAGATACGCAGTATTTT.

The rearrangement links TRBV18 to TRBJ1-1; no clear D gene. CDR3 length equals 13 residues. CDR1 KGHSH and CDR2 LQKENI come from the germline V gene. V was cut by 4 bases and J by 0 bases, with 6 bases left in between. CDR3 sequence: CASSRQMNTEAFF. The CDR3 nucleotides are TGTGCCAGCTCACGACAAATGAACACTGAAGCTTTCTTT.

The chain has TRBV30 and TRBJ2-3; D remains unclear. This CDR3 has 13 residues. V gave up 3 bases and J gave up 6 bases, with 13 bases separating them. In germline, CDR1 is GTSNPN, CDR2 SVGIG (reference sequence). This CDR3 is CAWRPGLRDTQYF. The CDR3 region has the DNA TGTGCCTGGAGGCCGGGCCTGAGGGATACGCAGTATTTT.

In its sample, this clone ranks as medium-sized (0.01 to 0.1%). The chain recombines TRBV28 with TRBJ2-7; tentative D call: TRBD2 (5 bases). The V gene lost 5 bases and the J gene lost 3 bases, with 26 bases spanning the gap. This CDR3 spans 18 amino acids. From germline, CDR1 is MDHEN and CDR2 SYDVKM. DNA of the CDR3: TGTGCCAGCAGTGCTCCGGGATCCGTACCACTTTTGAGCTACGAGCAGTACTTC. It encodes CASSAPGSVPLLSYEQYF.

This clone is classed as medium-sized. This chain's CDR3 is CASSSLRYSYEQYF. CDR3 DNA sequence: TGTGCCAGCAGCTCTCTCCGGTACTCCTACGAGCAGTACTTC. The chain recombines TRBV11-2 with TRBJ2-7; D gene uncertain. Germline V CDR1 and CDR2: SGHAT, FQNNGV. V dropped 4 bases and J dropped 0 bases, with 10 bases sitting between them. CDR3 length: 14 amino acids. The full variable domain, its missing parts supplied by reference TRBV11-2 and TRBJ2-7, is EAGVAQSPRYKIIEKRQSVAFWCNPISGHATLYWYQQILGQGPKLLIQFQNNGVVDDSQLPKDRFSAERLKGVDSTLKIQPAKLEDSAVYLCASSSLRYSYEQYFGPGTRLTVT.

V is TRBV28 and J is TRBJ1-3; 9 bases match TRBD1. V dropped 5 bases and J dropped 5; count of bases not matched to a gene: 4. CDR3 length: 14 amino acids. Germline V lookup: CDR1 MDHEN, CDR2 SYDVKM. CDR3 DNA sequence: TGTGCCAGCAGTGAACAGGGGGCAAGAAACACCATATATTTT. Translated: CASSEQGARNTIYF.

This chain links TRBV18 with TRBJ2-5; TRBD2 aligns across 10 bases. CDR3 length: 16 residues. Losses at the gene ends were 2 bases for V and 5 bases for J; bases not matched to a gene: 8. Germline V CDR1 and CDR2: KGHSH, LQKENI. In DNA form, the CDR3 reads TGTGCCAGCTCACCAAGGGCTAGCGGGAGAGGGGAGACCCAGTACTTC. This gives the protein CASSPRASGRGETQYF. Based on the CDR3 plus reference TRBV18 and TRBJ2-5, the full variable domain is NAGVMQNPRHLVRRRGQEARLRCSPMKGHSHVYWYRQLPEEGLKFMVYLQKENIIDESGMPKERFSAEFPKEGPSILRIQQVVRGDSAAYFCASSPRASGRGETQYFGPGTRLLVL.

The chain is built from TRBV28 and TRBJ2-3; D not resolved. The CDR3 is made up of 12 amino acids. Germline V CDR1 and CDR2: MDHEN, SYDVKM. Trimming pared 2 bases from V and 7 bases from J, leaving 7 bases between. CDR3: CASSLTSHTQYF. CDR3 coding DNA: TGTGCCAGCAGTTTAACATCCCATACGCAGTATTTT.

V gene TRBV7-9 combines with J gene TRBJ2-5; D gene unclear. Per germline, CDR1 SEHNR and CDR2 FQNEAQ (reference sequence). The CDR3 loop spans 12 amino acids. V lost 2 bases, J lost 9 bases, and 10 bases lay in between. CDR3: CASSLHREAQYF. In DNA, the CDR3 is TGTGCCAGCAGCTTACACAGAGAAGCCCAGTACTTC.

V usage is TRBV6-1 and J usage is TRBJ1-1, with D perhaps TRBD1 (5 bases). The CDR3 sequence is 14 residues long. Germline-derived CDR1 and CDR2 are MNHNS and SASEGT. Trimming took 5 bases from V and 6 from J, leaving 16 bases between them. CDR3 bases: TGTGCCAGCAGTATTACAGGCTCTATCGCTGAAGCTTTCTTT. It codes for CASSITGSIAEAFF.

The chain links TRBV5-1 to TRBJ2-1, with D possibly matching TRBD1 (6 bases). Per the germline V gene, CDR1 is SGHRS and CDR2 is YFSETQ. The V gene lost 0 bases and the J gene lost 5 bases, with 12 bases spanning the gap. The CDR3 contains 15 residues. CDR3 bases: TGCGCCAGCAGCTTGGGTAGGACAGATAACAATGAGCAGTTCTTC. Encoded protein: CASSLGRTDNNEQFF.

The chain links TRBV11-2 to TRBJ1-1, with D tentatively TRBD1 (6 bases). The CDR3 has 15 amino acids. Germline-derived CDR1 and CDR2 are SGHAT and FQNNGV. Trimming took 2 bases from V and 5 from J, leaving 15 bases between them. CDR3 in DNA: TGTGCCAGCAGCTTAAGCCCACAGGGTGAGACTGAAGCTTTCTTT. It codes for CASSLSPQGETEAFF.

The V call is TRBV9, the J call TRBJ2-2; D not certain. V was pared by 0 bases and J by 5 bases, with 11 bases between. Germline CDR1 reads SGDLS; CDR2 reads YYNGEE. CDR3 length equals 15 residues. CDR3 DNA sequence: TGTGCCAGCAGCGTAGAGTTAGTTGGGACCGGGGAGCTGTTTTTT. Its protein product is CASSVELVGTGELFF. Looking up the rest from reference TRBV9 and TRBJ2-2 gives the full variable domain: DSGVTQTPKHLITATGQRVTLRCSPRSGDLSVYWYQQSLDQGLQFLIQYYNGEERAKGNILERFSAQQFPDLHSELNLSSLELGDSALYFCASSVELVGTGELFFGEGSRLTVL.

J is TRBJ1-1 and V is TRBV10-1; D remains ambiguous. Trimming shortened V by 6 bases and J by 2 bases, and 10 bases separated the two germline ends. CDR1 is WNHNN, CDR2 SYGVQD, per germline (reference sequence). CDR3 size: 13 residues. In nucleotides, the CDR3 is TGCGCCAGCAGATACGACGCTAACACTGAAGCTTTCTTT. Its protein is CASRYDANTEAFF.

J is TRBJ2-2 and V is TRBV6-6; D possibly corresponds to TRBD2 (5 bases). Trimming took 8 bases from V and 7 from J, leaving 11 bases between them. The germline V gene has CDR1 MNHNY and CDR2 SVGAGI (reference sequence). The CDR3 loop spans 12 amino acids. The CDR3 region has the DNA TGTGCCAGCCAGGAGGCCGGCGGGGAGCTGTTTTTT. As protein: CASQEAGGELFF.

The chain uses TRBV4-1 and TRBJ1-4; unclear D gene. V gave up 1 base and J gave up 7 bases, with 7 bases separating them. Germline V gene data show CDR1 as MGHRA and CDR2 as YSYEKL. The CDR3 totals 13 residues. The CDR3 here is CASSQGWAEKLFF. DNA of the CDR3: TGCGCCAGCAGCCAAGGGTGGGCTGAAAAACTGTTTTTT.

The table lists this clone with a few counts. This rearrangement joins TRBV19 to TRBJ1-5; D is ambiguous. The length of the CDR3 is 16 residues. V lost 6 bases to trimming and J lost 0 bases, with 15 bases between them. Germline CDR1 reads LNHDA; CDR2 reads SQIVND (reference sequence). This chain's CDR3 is CASSRRTDNSNQPQHF. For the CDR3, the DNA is TGTGCCAGTAGCCGCAGGACGGATAATAGCAATCAGCCCCAGCATTTT.

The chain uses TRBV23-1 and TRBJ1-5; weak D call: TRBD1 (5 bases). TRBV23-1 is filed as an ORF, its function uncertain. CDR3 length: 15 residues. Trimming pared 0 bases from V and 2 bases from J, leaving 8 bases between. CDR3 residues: CASSQSRGGNQPQHF. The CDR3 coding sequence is TGCGCCAGCAGTCAATCGAGAGGGGGCAATCAGCCCCAGCATTTT.

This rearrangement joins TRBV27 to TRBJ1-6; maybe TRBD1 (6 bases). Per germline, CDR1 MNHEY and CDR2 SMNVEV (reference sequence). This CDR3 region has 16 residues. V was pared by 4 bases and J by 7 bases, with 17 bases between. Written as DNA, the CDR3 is TGTGCCAGCAGTTATTCGTTGGGGGGCGAGAATTCACCCCTCCACTTT. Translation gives CASSYSLGGENSPLHF.

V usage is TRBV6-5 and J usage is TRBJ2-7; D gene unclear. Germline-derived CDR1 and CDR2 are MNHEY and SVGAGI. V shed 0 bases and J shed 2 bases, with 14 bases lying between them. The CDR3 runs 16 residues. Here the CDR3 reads CASSYSRASITYEQYF. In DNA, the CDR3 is TGTGCCAGCAGTTACTCCCGGGCCTCAATTACCTACGAGCAGTACTTC.

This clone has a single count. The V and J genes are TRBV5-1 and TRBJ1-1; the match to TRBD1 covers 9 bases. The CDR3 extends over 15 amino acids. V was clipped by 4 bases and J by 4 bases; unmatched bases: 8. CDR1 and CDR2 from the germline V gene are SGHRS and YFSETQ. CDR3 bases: TGCGCCAGCAGCCCTGGACAGGGGTCGGGCACTGAAGCTTTCTTT. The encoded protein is CASSPGQGSGTEAFF.

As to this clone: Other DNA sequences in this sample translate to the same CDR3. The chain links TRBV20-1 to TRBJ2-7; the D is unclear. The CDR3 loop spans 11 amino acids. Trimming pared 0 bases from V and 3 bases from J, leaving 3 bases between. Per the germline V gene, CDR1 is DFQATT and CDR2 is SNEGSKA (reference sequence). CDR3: CSARDSYEQYF. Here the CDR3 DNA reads TGCAGTGCTAGAGACAGCTACGAGCAGTACTTC.

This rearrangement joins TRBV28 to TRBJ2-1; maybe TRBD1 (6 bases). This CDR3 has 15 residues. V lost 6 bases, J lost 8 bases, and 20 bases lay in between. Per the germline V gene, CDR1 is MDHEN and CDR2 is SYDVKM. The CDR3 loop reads CASSSQGTTIDEQFF. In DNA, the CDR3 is TGTGCCAGCAGCTCACAGGGCACTACAATCGATGAGCAGTTCTTC.

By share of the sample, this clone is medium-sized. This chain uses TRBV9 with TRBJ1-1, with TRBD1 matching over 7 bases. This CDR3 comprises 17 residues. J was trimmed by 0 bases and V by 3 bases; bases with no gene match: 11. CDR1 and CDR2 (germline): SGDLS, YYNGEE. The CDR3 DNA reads TGTGCCAGCAGCGAAGGTAGGGGGCCACCGATGAACACTGAAGCTTTCTTT. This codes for CASSEGRGPPMNTEAFF.